This TCR beta chain was recovered during a study of blood T cell repertoires in COVID-19. Turning to the study itself: Acute and convalescent COVID-19 samples came from the United States, Italy and Spain. In each case, the material was cDNA or gDNA derived from T cells, B-cell-depleted T cells, or PBMCs.

This CDR3 has 14 amino acids. With 6 bases removed from V and 8 bases from J, the gap between germline ends came to 14 bases. Germline V gene sequence: CDR1 LNHDA, CDR2 SQIVND (reference sequence). Original analysis: Nucleated cell counts were estimated from reference gene primer amplification. Here immunoSEQ multiplex PCR was the method, and the copy in TCRdb shows in-frame clones only, minus some. V, J and clone size reflect that table, while D and trimming were determined from the DNA. Here the sample spans 240,000 or so clones, around 83% being singletons. Material for sequencing was peripheral blood. This chain uses TRBV19 with TRBJ1-6; D uncertain. The receptor was derived from a woman aged 60-75 years with active or convalescent COVID-19. The CDR3, as DNA: TGTGCCAGTAGGCTCTTTTTGGGAGATTCACCCCTCCACTTT. It yields the protein CASRLFLGDSPLHF.